This passage covers 10 T cell receptor beta chains from one sample sequenced in a study of blood T cell repertoires in COVID-19. The repertoire was sequenced with immunoSEQ multiplex PCR; TCRdb's copy has only in-frame clones and lacks some. Here the sample spans some 150,000 clones, roughly 90% being singletons. The sequencing sample was made of peripheral blood. All receptors come from a man in his 60s with active or convalescent COVID-19.

This chain uses TRBV5-6 with TRBJ2-5; D may be TRBD1 (6 bases). Per the germline V gene, CDR1 is SGHDT and CDR2 is YYEEEE. V lost 4 bases to trimming and J lost 1 base, with 11 bases between them. The CDR3 spans 14 residues. CDR3 sequence (DNA): TGTGCCAGCAGCCCAGGGGATGGCCAAGAGACCCAGTACTTC. It codes for CASSPGDGQETQYF.

This chain links TRBV29-1 with TRBJ2-5, with 7 bases identical to TRBD2. V gave up 3 bases and J gave up 4 bases; unmatched junction bases: 5. Germline V gene data show CDR1 as SQVTM and CDR2 as ANQGSEA. The CDR3 totals 13 residues. The CDR3 region has the DNA TGCAGCGTTGAGTGGGGGAGGGGAGAGACCCAGTACTTC. Residues: CSVEWGRGETQYF.

This chain joins TRBV19 and TRBJ2-2, with D possibly matching TRBD1 (6 bases). V was pared by 5 bases and J by 8 bases, with 12 bases between. The germline gives CDR1 LNHDA, CDR2 SQIVND (reference sequence). The length of the CDR3 is 13 residues. CDR3 sequence reads: CASSEQGEGELFF. The CDR3 DNA reads as TGTGCCAGTAGTGAACAGGGAGAGGGGGAGCTGTTTTTT.

This chain joins TRBV9 and TRBJ1-2; D gene uncertain. Trimming took 1 base from V and 3 from J, leaving 16 bases between them. In germline, CDR1 is SGDLS, CDR2 YYNGEE. The CDR3 contains 16 residues. This chain's CDR3 is CASSVSGGGLDYGYTF. The CDR3 bases are TGTGCCAGCAGCGTAAGCGGAGGAGGGCTGGACTATGGCTACACCTTC.

The V call is TRBV5-1, the J call TRBJ1-4; TRBD1 agrees at 10 bases. V lost 4 bases, J lost 8 bases, and 5 bases stayed unmatched. This CDR3 region has 14 residues. Germline CDR1 reads SGHRS; CDR2 reads YFSETQ. The CDR3 reads CASSPGQGGEKLFF. The CDR3 DNA sequence: TGCGCCAGCAGCCCAGGACAGGGGGGAGAAAAACTGTTTTTT.

The chain employs TRBV24-1 and TRBJ2-7, with D perhaps TRBD1 (7 bases). Germline V gene lookup returns CDR1 KGHDR and CDR2 SFDVKD. V lost 6 bases, J lost 6 bases, and 17 bases lay in between. The CDR3 has 14 residues. The CDR3 DNA reads TGTGCCACCAGTCGAGGAGGGGGCCAATCCGAGCAGTACTTC. Translating it yields CATSRGGGQSEQYF.

The chain carries TRBV27 and TRBJ2-2; 13 bases are a match to TRBD2. Trimming took 3 bases from V and 4 from J; bases not matched to a gene: 14. The CDR3 loop spans 20 amino acids. Germline CDR1 MNHEY, CDR2 SMNVEV (reference sequence). CDR3 region: CASSFRTPGLAGISTGELFF. CDR3 coding DNA: TGTGCCAGCAGTTTCCGGACCCCGGGACTAGCGGGAATATCCACCGGGGAGCTGTTTTTT.

This chain joins TRBV5-5 and TRBJ1-1, with D uncertain. V was trimmed by 0 bases and J by 10 bases, leaving 13 bases between them. The germline CDR1 and CDR2 sequences are SGHKS and YYEKEE (reference sequence). The CDR3 spans 13 residues. The CDR3 loop is CASSLGSAGLAFF. CDR3 nucleotides: TGTGCCAGCAGCTTGGGGTCAGCGGGTTTAGCTTTCTTT.

This sequence joins TRBV7-3 and TRBJ2-1, with TRBD1 identical over 7 bases. Germline-derived CDR1 and CDR2 are SGHTA and FQGTGA. V dropped 5 bases and J dropped 0; count of bases not matched to a gene: 4. The CDR3 is 15 residues long. The chain's CDR3 is CASSTTGASYNEQFF. The CDR3 DNA reads TGTGCCAGCAGCACCACAGGGGCCTCCTACAATGAGCAGTTCTTC. Together with reference TRBV7-3 and TRBJ2-1, the CDR3 gives the full variable domain: GAGVSQTPSNKVTEKGKYVELRCDPISGHTALYWYRQSLGQGPEFLIYFQGTGAADDSGLPNDRFFAVRPEGSVSTLKIQRTERGDSAVYLCASSTTGASYNEQFFGPGTRLTVL.

This chain joins TRBV5-4 and TRBJ2-7; TRBD1 might be the D (6 bases). V lost 0 bases to trimming and J lost 0 bases, with 13 bases between them. The CDR3 runs 16 residues. Per the germline V gene, CDR1 is SGHNT and CDR2 is YYREEE (reference sequence). The CDR3 region has the DNA TGTGCCAGCAGCTTGGGCCTGGGGGCCCCCTCCTACGAGCAGTACTTC. Amino acids: CASSLGLGAPSYEQYF.